This is a list of T cell receptor beta chains from one sample in a study of shared clonotypes between healthy human individuals. Profiled with immunoSEQ multiplex PCR; TCRdb holds only in-frame clones, not every one. The sample holds around 1,000,000 clones, 60% to 85% seen once. The sample comprised memory CD4+ T cells from PBMCs. All receptors derive from a man aged 18 to 29 in good health. Some clones in this sample may be carry-over from other donors' samples. Each CDR3 is given with its conserved first and last residue. The D gene is left open where the match is weak. The listing skips clone size in some rows; elsewhere it reads once, few, many or a size class.

d_call: TRBD2
j_call: TRBJ2-3
clone_size: -
v_call: TRBV6-1
cdr3_nt: TGTGCCAGCAGTGACGGTAGCGGGAGTCGGACAGATACGCAGTATTTT
cdr3_aa: CASSDGSGSRTDTQYF

d_call: -
j_call: TRBJ2-7
clone_size: -
v_call: TRBV30
cdr3_nt: TGTGCCTGGAGTTCGACTCCCCACGGGGAGCAGTACTTC
cdr3_aa: CAWSSTPHGEQYF

d_call: TRBD1
j_call: TRBJ2-1
clone_size: -
v_call: TRBV18
cdr3_nt: TGTGCCAGCTCACCACCTCCGCAGGGGGCAGGCAATGAGCAGTTCTTC
cdr3_aa: CASSPPPQGAGNEQFF

d_call: -
j_call: TRBJ2-2
clone_size: -
v_call: TRBV9
cdr3_nt: TGTGCCAGCAGCGTGGGGGACACCGGGGAGCTGTTTTTT
cdr3_aa: CASSVGDTGELFF

d_call: -
j_call: TRBJ1-1
clone_size: -
v_call: TRBV6-6
cdr3_nt: TGTGCCAGCAGTTCCAGGGGTGCCGCTGAAGCTTTCTTT
cdr3_aa: CASSSRGAAEAFF

d_call: -
j_call: TRBJ2-1
clone_size: -
v_call: TRBV11-3
cdr3_nt: TGTGCCAGCAGCTTAAGGGGCGACACTCATTACAATGAGCAGTTCTTC
cdr3_aa: CASSLRGDTHYNEQFF

d_call: -
j_call: TRBJ1-1
clone_size: -
v_call: TRBV18
cdr3_nt: TGTGCCAGCTCACCGGGACGGGGAATGAACACTGAAGCTTTCTTT
cdr3_aa: CASSPGRGMNTEAFF

d_call: -
j_call: TRBJ2-2
clone_size: -
v_call: TRBV28
cdr3_nt: TGTGCCAGCAGTTTACGTCCGAACACCGGGGAGCTGTTTTTT
cdr3_aa: CASSLRPNTGELFF

d_call: TRBD1
j_call: TRBJ1-1
clone_size: few
v_call: TRBV27
cdr3_nt: TGTGCCAGCAGTTCCTACAGGGGTGGTAAAGCTTTCTTT
cdr3_aa: CASSSYRGGKAFF

d_call: TRBD2
j_call: TRBJ2-2
clone_size: -
v_call: TRBV13
cdr3_nt: TGTGCCAGCAGCTCCCGACTAGCGGGATCGAACACCGGGGAGCTGTTTTTT
cdr3_aa: CASSSRLAGSNTGELFF

d_call: TRBD1
j_call: TRBJ1-2
clone_size: -
v_call: TRBV10-3
cdr3_nt: TGTGCCATCAGAAACGGGACAGGGAACTATGGCTACACCTTC
cdr3_aa: CAIRNGTGNYGYTF

d_call: TRBD1
j_call: TRBJ1-4
clone_size: -
v_call: TRBV19
cdr3_nt: TGTGCCAGTAGTATTCGGGGACAGGGCGGTGAAAAACTGTTTTTT
cdr3_aa: CASSIRGQGGEKLFF

d_call: TRBD2
j_call: TRBJ2-7
clone_size: -
v_call: TRBV19
cdr3_nt: TGTGCCAGTAGTGTGACTAGCGGGAGGCCCTACGAGCAGTACTTC
cdr3_aa: CASSVTSGRPYEQYF

d_call: -
j_call: TRBJ2-7
clone_size: -
v_call: TRBV4-1
cdr3_nt: TGCGCCAGCAGCCCTTTTGCATTGGGACCTCTCGAGCAGTACTTC
cdr3_aa: CASSPFALGPLEQYF

d_call: -
j_call: TRBJ2-5
clone_size: -
v_call: TRBV30
cdr3_nt: TGTGCCTGGAGTGTATTCTCCTCATTGCAGTACTTC
cdr3_aa: CAWSVFSSLQYF

d_call: -
j_call: TRBJ1-3
clone_size: -
v_call: TRBV7-2
cdr3_nt: TGTGCCAGCAGCTTAGCGCAGGGTGGAAACACCATATATTTT
cdr3_aa: CASSLAQGGNTIYF

d_call: -
j_call: TRBJ2-7
clone_size: -
v_call: TRBV10-1
cdr3_nt: TGCGCCAGCAGTGAGATTGGGGGCGACGAGCAGTACTTC
cdr3_aa: CASSEIGGDEQYF

d_call: -
j_call: TRBJ1-1
clone_size: -
v_call: TRBV7-9
cdr3_nt: TGTGCCAGCAGCTCGTACAGGGACCAGCCTGAAGCTTTCTTT
cdr3_aa: CASSSYRDQPEAFF

d_call: TRBD1
j_call: TRBJ2-2
clone_size: -
v_call: TRBV19
cdr3_nt: TGTGCCAGTAGAAGAGACAGGGATAGAGGGGAGCTGTTTTTT
cdr3_aa: CASRRDRDRGELFF

d_call: TRBD2
j_call: TRBJ2-5
clone_size: -
v_call: TRBV5-1
cdr3_nt: TGCGCCAGCAGGATGACTAGCGGGAGTGGTGAGACCCAGTACTTC
cdr3_aa: CASRMTSGSGETQYF

d_call: -
j_call: TRBJ2-3
clone_size: once
v_call: TRBV7-2
cdr3_nt: TGTGCCAGCAGCTCCATGATAGGCACAGATACGCAGTATTTT
cdr3_aa: CASSSMIGTDTQYF

d_call: -
j_call: TRBJ2-1
clone_size: -
v_call: TRBV7-9
cdr3_nt: TGTGCCAGCAGCTTGAGTCGCTCCAACAATGAGCAGTTCTTC
cdr3_aa: CASSLSRSNNEQFF

d_call: -
j_call: TRBJ2-5
clone_size: -
v_call: TRBV18
cdr3_nt: TGTGCCAGCTCACCACCGGGCCAAGAGACCCAGTACTTC
cdr3_aa: CASSPPGQETQYF

d_call: TRBD2
j_call: TRBJ2-7
clone_size: -
v_call: TRBV15
cdr3_nt: TGTGCCACCAGCCGATCCGGGACTAGCGGCTACGAGCAGTACTTC
cdr3_aa: CATSRSGTSGYEQYF

d_call: -
j_call: TRBJ1-1
clone_size: few
v_call: TRBV28
cdr3_nt: TGTGCCAGCAGCCCGCGGGGGGACACTGAAGCTTTCTTT
cdr3_aa: CASSPRGDTEAFF

d_call: -
j_call: TRBJ2-3
clone_size: -
v_call: TRBV20-1
cdr3_nt: TGCAGTTATGGAGGAGATACGCAGTATTTT
cdr3_aa: CSYGGDTQYF

d_call: -
j_call: TRBJ1-1
clone_size: -
v_call: TRBV5-4
cdr3_nt: TGTGCCAGCAGTACGGACAGTACTATCCCTGAAGCTTTCTTT
cdr3_aa: CASSTDSTIPEAFF

d_call: TRBD2
j_call: TRBJ2-3
clone_size: -
v_call: TRBV28
cdr3_nt: TGTGCCAGCACTAGCGGAACAGATACGCAGTATTTT
cdr3_aa: CASTSGTDTQYF

d_call: -
j_call: TRBJ1-2
clone_size: few
v_call: TRBV27
cdr3_nt: TGTGCCAGCAGTTTGGGGGGAGCACACTATGGCTACACCTTC
cdr3_aa: CASSLGGAHYGYTF

d_call: -
j_call: TRBJ2-7
clone_size: -
v_call: TRBV28
cdr3_nt: TGTGCCAGCAGCCCCCCGATTCAGTACGAGCAGTACTTC
cdr3_aa: CASSPPIQYEQYF

d_call: -
j_call: TRBJ1-5
clone_size: many
v_call: TRBV7-6
cdr3_nt: TGTGCCAGCAGCTTAGGTCGGGGAATTTCTCAGCCCCAGCATTTT
cdr3_aa: CASSLGRGISQPQHF

d_call: TRBD1
j_call: TRBJ1-2
clone_size: -
v_call: TRBV10-3
cdr3_nt: TGTGCCATCAGTGAGTCGGGACAGGGCGTTCGCAATGGCTACACCTTC
cdr3_aa: CAISESGQGVRNGYTF

d_call: -
j_call: TRBJ2-5
clone_size: -
v_call: TRBV2
cdr3_nt: TGTGCCAGCACTCCACGAGGGGCGGGAGAGACCCAGTACTTC
cdr3_aa: CASTPRGAGETQYF

d_call: -
j_call: TRBJ2-7
clone_size: -
v_call: TRBV4-2
cdr3_nt: TGTGCCAGCAGCCGCGACGGGACCTACGAGCAGTACTTC
cdr3_aa: CASSRDGTYEQYF

d_call: TRBD1
j_call: TRBJ1-2
clone_size: -
v_call: TRBV5-1
cdr3_nt: TGCGCCAGCAGCTCCTGGACAGGGGGAAATGGCTACACCTTC
cdr3_aa: CASSSWTGGNGYTF

d_call: -
j_call: TRBJ2-1
clone_size: -
v_call: TRBV4-2
cdr3_nt: TGTGCCAGCAGGCAAGTGGGCTTCCAAACCTACAATGAGCAGTTCTTC
cdr3_aa: CASRQVGFQTYNEQFF

d_call: -
j_call: TRBJ1-2
clone_size: -
v_call: TRBV7-8
cdr3_nt: TGTGCCAGCACCCGTCCGGGTGACTATGGCTACACCTTC
cdr3_aa: CASTRPGDYGYTF